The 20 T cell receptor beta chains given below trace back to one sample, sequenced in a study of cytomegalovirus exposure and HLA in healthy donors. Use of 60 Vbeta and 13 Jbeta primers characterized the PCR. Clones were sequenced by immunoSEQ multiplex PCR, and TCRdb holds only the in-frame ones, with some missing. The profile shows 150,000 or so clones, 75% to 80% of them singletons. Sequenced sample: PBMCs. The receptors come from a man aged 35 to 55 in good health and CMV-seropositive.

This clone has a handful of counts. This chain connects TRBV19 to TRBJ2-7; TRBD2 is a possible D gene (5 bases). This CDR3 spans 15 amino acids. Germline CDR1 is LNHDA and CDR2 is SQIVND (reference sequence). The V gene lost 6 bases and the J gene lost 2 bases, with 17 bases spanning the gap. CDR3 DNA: TGTGCCAGTAGAAATGACGGGATTTCACCCTACGAGCAGTACTTC. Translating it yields CASRNDGISPYEQYF.

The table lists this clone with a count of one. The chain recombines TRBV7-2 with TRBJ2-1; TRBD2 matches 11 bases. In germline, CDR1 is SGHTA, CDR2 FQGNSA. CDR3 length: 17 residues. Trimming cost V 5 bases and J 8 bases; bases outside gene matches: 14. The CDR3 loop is CASSDRVAGGVLDEQFF. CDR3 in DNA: TGTGCCAGCAGCGACAGAGTAGCGGGAGGGGTCTTGGATGAGCAGTTCTTC.

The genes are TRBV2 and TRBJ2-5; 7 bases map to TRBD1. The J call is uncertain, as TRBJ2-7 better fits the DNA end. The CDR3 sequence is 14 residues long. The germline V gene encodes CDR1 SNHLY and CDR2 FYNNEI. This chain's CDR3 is CASSEGTAPYEQYF. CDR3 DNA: TGTGCCAGCAGTGAGGGGACAGCACCCTACGAGCAGTACTTC.

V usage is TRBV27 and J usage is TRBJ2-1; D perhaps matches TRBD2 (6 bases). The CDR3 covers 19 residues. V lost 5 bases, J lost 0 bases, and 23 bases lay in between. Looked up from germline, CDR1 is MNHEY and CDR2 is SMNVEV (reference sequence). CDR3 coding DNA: TGTGCCAGCAGTCCCCTTGGGGGACTCACATATAGCTCCTACAATGAGCAGTTCTTC. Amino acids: CASSPLGGLTYSSYNEQFF.

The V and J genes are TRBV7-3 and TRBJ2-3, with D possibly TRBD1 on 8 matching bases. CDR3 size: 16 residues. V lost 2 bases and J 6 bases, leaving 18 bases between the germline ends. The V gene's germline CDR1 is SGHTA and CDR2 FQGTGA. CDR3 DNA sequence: TGTGCCAGCAGCTTACGACAGGGGCGGGAGTCGGATACGCAGTATTTT. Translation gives CASSLRQGRESDTQYF.

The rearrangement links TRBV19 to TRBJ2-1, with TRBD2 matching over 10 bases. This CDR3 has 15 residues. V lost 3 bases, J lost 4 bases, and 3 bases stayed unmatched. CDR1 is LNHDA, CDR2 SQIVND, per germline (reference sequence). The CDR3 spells CASSMRTSGYNEQFF. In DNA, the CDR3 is TGTGCCAGTAGTATGAGGACTAGCGGATACAATGAGCAGTTCTTC.

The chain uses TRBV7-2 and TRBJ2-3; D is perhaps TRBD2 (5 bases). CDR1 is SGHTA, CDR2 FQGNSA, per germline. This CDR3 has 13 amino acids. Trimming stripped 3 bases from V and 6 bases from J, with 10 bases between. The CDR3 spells CASSFRGSDTQYF. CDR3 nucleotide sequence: TGTGCCAGCAGCTTTCGCGGGTCCGATACGCAGTATTTT. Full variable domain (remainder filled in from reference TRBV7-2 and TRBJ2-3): GAGVSQSPSNKVTEKGKDVELRCDPISGHTALYWYRQSLGQGLEFLIYFQGNSAPDKSGLPSDRFSAERTGGSVSTLTIQRTQQEDSAVYLCASSFRGSDTQYFGPGTRLTVL.

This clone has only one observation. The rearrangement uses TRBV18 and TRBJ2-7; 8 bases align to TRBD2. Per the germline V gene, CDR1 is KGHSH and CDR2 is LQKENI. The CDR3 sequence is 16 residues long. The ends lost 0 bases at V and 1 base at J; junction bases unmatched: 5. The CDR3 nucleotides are TGTGCCAGCTCACCACCGGGTCTAGCGGGTTCCTACGAGCAGTACTTC. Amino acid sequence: CASSPPGLAGSYEQYF.

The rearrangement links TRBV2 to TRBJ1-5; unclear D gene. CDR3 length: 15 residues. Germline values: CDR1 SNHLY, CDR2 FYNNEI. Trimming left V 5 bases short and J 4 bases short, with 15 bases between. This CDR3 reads CASSPGEIGNQPQHF. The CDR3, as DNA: TGTGCCAGCAGTCCCGGGGAGATCGGAAATCAGCCCCAGCATTTT.

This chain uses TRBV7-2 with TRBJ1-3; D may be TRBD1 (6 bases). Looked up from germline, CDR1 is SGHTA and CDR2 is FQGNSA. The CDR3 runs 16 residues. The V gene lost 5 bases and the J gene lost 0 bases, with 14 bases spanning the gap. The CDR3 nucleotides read TGTGCCAGCAGCCCCCGCGGACAGAGCTCTGGAAACACCATATATTTT. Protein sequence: CASSPRGQSSGNTIYF.

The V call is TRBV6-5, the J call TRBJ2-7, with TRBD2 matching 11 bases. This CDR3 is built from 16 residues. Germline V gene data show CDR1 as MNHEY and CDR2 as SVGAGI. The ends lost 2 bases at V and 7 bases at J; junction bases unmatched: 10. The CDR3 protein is CASSYDPPGLAAEQYF. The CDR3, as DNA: TGTGCCAGCAGTTACGATCCCCCGGGACTAGCGGCGGAGCAGTACTTC.

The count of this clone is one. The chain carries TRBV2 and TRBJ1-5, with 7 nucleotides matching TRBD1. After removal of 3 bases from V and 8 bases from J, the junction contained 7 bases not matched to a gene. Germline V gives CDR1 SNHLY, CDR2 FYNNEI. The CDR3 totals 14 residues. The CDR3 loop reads CASSDRQGGKPQHF. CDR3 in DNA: TGTGCCAGCAGTGACCGACAGGGTGGGAAGCCCCAGCATTTT.

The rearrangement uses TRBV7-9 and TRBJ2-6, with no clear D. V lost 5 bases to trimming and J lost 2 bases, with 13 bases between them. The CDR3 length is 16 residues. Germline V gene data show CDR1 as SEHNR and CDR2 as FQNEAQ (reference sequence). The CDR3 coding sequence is TGTGCCAGCAGCCCGCCGCAGTTTGCTGGGGCCAACGTCCTGACTTTC. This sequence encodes CASSPPQFAGANVLTF.

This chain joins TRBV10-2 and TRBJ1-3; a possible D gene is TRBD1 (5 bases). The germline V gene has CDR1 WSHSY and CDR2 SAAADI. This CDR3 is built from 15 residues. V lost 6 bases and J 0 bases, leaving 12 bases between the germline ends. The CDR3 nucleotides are TGCGCCAGCAGAATCAGGGCAGTCTCTGGAAACACCATATATTTT. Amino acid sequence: CASRIRAVSGNTIYF.

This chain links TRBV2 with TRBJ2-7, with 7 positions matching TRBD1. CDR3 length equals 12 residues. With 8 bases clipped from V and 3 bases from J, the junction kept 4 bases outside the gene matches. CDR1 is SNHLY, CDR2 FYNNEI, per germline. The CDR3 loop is CASGTVNYEQYF. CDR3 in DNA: TGTGCCAGCGGGACAGTCAACTACGAGCAGTACTTC.

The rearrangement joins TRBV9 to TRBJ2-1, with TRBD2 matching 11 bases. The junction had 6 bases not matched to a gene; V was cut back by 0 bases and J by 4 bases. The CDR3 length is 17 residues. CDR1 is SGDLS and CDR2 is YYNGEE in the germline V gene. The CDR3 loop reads CASSVGLLAGVYNEQFF. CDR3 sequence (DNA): TGTGCCAGCAGCGTAGGTCTACTAGCGGGAGTGTACAATGAGCAGTTCTTC.

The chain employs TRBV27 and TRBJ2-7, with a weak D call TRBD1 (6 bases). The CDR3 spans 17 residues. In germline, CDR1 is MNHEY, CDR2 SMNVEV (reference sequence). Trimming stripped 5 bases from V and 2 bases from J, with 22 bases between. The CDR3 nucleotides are TGTGCCAGCAGTCGAACCCGACAGGCCCTTACCCCCTACGAGCAGTACTTC. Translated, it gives CASSRTRQALTPYEQYF.

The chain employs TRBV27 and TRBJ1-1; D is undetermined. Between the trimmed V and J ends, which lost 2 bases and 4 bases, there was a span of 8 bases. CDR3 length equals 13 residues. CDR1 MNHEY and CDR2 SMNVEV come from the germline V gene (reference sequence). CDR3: CASSLGYSTEAFF. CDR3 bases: TGTGCCAGCAGTTTAGGGTACAGCACTGAAGCTTTCTTT.

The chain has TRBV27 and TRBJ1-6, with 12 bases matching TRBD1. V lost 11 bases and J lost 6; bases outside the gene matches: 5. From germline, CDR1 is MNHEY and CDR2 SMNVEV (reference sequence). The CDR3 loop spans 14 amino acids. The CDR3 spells CAVRDRGLNSPLHF. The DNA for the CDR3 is TGTGCCGTCCGGGACAGGGGGCTTAATTCACCCCTCCACTTT.

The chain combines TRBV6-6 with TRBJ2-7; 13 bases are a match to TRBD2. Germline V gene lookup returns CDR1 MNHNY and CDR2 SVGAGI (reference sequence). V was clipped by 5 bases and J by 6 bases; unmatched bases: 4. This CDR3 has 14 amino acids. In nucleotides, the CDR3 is TGTGCCAGCAGTCCTCGACTAGCGGGAGGCGAGCAGTACTTC. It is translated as CASSPRLAGGEQYF.